One and the same sample provided the 3 T cell receptor beta chains below, sequenced in a study of cytomegalovirus exposure and HLA in healthy donors. PCR involved 60 Vbeta and 13 Jbeta primers. The protocol was immunoSEQ multiplex PCR, while the TCRdb copy is restricted to in-frame clones and leaves out a portion. Recorded for this sample: 100,000 or so clones. The sample comprised PBMCs. The source is a woman in her twenties or thirties in good health and CMV-seronegative.

J is TRBJ2-7 and V is TRBV14, with D possibly being TRBD1 (5 bases). The germline V gene encodes CDR1 SGHDN and CDR2 FVKESK. Trimming removed 1 base from V and 3 bases from J, with 7 bases in between. The CDR3 runs 13 residues. The CDR3 DNA reads TGTGCCAGCAGCCAAGGACAGCACTACGAGCAGTACTTC. Translating gives CASSQGQHYEQYF.

The chain uses TRBV7-3 and TRBJ2-1; perhaps TRBD2 as D (6 bases). CDR3 length: 14 amino acids. The V and J ends lost 2 bases and 6 bases respectively, with 11 bases between them. Germline V gene data show CDR1 as SGHTA and CDR2 as FQGTGA. The CDR3 coding sequence is TGTGCCAGCAGCTTAGGTCGCGGGGTCAATGAGCAGTTCTTC. Encoded protein: CASSLGRGVNEQFF. The variable domain in full, completed from reference TRBV7-3 and TRBJ2-1, reads GAGVSQTPSNKVTEKGKYVELRCDPISGHTALYWYRQSLGQGPEFLIYFQGTGAADDSGLPNDRFFAVRPEGSVSTLKIQRTERGDSAVYLCASSLGRGVNEQFFGPGTRLTVL.

V usage is TRBV19 and J usage is TRBJ1-1, with TRBD1 identical over 9 bases. The V gene end was trimmed by 4 bases and the J gene end by 0 bases; junction bases not matched to a gene: 3. CDR1 is LNHDA, CDR2 SQIVND, per germline (reference sequence). This CDR3 has 15 amino acids. CDR3 nucleotide sequence: TGTGCCAGTAGTACTGGACAGGGGTTGAACACTGAAGCTTTCTTT. Translated, it gives CASSTGQGLNTEAFF.